This entry describes one TCR beta chain. This clonotype was seen once. There is no known antigen for this receptor. The sample holds no much larger clone one base away, and base qualities are not on file. One read alone makes for weak evidence. Ophthalmopathy patients had moderately to severely active disease, with a Clinical Activity Score of 3 or more, a NOSPECS grade of 4 or more, and a disease duration of less than 3 months. Exclusion was applied to patients with uncontrolled infections, other autoimmune diseases, pregnancy or lactation. Diagnoses were established on the basis of clinical symptoms, serum thyroxine and TRAb, thyroid ultrasound, and orbital computed tomography. Ficoll-Paque density gradient centrifugation was used to isolate PBMCs from around 9.1 ml of fresh peripheral blood. Trizol reagent was used to extract total RNA, and RNA quality was then checked on an Agilent 2100 Bioanalyzer.

The entry originates in a study of T cells in Graves' hyperthyroidism and ophthalmopathy (dated by TCRdb to the late 2010s). Notes on the research overall: Peripheral blood samples were taken at initial diagnosis, before any treatment was given. To identify distinguishing TCR V-J signatures, a discovery cohort of around 100 patients was used, comprising some 45 with Graves' ophthalmopathy and some 57 with stable Graves' hyperthyroidism. Prospective prediction of ophthalmopathy was tested in an independent validation cohort consisting of fewer than 20 hyperthyroidism patients and approximately 16 patients who later progressed to ophthalmopathy. The approximately 90 discovery patients were randomly split 7:3 into training and test sets. The study also compared thyroid tissue and blood T-cell repertoires from roughly 6 Graves' hyperthyroidism patients. After sampling, hyperthyroidism patients received methimazole starting at 30 mg daily, and ophthalmopathy patients received high-dose intravenous methylprednisolone. The paper describes TCR Vbeta CDR3 sequencing of some 130 peripheral blood samples, made up of 40 to 45 ophthalmopathy patients, roughly 80 hyperthyroidism patients and about 17 progressor patients.

Including the terminal cysteine and phenylalanine, the CDR3 comprises 15 residues. Left in the record is the CDR3 DNA by itself, 45 bases read in frame from the first base. After removal of 0 bases from V and 2 bases from J, the junction retains 4 bases not matched to a gene. As encoded in the germline V gene, CDR1 is SGDLS while CDR2 is YYNGEE. Study-wide conclusions, independent of this receptor: No statistical method was used to set the sample size in advance, and investigators knew the group allocation. In validation, the model predicted progression to ophthalmopathy a median of about 6.5 months before onset, with about 71% sensitivity and about 75% specificity. Most expanded thyroid clonotypes (frequency above 0.001) were also detected in blood, a finding suggesting that blood repertoires may reflect thyroid immune responses. A 13 V-J signature model separated ophthalmopathy from stable hyperthyroidism, with approximately 87% sensitivity and 81% to 82% specificity in cross-validation and 80%/75% in testing.

The TCR beta CDR3 regions were amplified from RNA transcripts. A first-round RT-PCR of the TCR CDR3 used the HTBI primer set with the Qiagen OneStep RT-PCR kit. Libraries were constructed in a second round of multiplex PCR, after which size selection and purification were performed. The libraries were sequenced on an Illumina HiSeq2000 using paired-end 100 bp reads. The authors' pipeline ran thus. SOAPnuke was used to process the raw data, with reads discarded if the reads contained adapters or uncalled bases, had a mean Phred below 15, or lacked an exact constant-primer or identifier match. COPE v1.2.5 was used to merge high-quality paired reads, and clonotypes were defined as unique nucleotide sequences. Clonotypes were aligned to IMGT TRBV, TRBD and TRBJ reference segments using MiTCR v1.1. Only V-J combinations with frequency above 0.0001, covering about 99% of repertoires, were analysed. A TCS score was defined as the ratio of F50 (clonal expansion) to E x V (chaos), with BLOSUM62-based TCRdist applied between CDR3 peptides within each V-J. Welch's t-statistics and random forest reduced roughly 530 V-J features to 10 to 15, which were used in a naive Bayes classifier (R e1071). TCRdb reprocessing: public reads trimmed at Q25 with fastp, clones called with MiXCR, in-frame beta chains kept. Merged by CDR3 protein, the rows form single entries marked with the most common genes and DNA. The V and J calls were not made by the authors but by TCRdb's processing. Recorded for this sample are about 520,000 distinct CDR3 sequences; 24% of them occurred a single time. Approximately 10% of the sample comes from the top ten.

The receptor was isolated from a woman in her thirties with Graves' ophthalmopathy. This chain is built from TRBV9 and TRBJ2-7, with 8 bases matching TRBD2. Sequenced input: blood. The CDR3 amino acid sequence is: CASSVGGLGPYEQYF. Here is the DNA: TGTGCCAGCAGCGTAGGGGGACTAGGTCCCTACGAGCAGTACTTC.